Following are 32 T cell receptor beta chains from one sample sequenced in a study of blood T cells in healthy people across ages. Alongside a J-beta primer mix, a sample-barcoded 5' primer served in a second PCR lasting about 7 to 11 cycles. TCRdb called the 5' RACE reads again in MiXCR, with one record for every CDR3 protein. The sample carries 650,000 to 1,000,000 distinct CDR3 sequences, 35% to 40% recorded once. Sequenced: blood. These receptors all stem from a man between 18 and 35 years old in good health.

This clonotype was seen many times. The CDR3 DNA sequence: TGTGCCAGCAGCTTACGGACAGGGGGTGACCAAGAGACCCAGTACTTC. Its translation: CASSLRTGGDQETQYF. V and J are TRBV11-1 and TRBJ2-5; 10 nucleotides align to TRBD1. The CDR3 covers 16 residues. Germline CDR1 SGHAT, CDR2 FQDESV (reference sequence). J gave up 0 bases and V 2 bases, and 3 bases lay outside the gene matches.

To note about this clonotype: Relative to the germline gene, one junction end is altered; a read error may explain this. This chain joins TRBV20-1 and TRBJ1-6, with 8 bases lining up with TRBD1. Germline V gives CDR1 DFQATT, CDR2 SNEGSKA (reference sequence). The CDR3 has 14 amino acids. For the CDR3, the DNA is TGCAGTGCTAGTGTGGGCAGGGGGCATTCACCCCCCCACTTT. Protein sequence: CSASVGRGHSPPHF.

There are a few counts of this clonotype. The CDR3 DNA sequence: TGTGCCAGCAGTTACTCTCGGGACAATGCCGTTCTCACAGATACGCAGTATTTT. Encoded protein: CASSYSRDNAVLTDTQYF. The chain uses TRBV6-5 and TRBJ2-3; the D gene is possibly TRBD1 (6 bases). The CDR3 totals 18 residues. The V gene lost 0 bases and the J gene lost 2 bases, with 18 bases spanning the gap. Germline loops: CDR1 MNHEY, CDR2 SVGAGI.

The chain combines TRBV6-6 with TRBJ2-1, with 8 bases that match TRBD2. The J call may be wrong; the DNA end is better matched by TRBJ2-7. The germline gives CDR1 MNHNY, CDR2 SVGAGI (reference sequence). The CDR3 totals 14 residues. The CDR3 reads CASRTGGAYNEQYF. CDR3 sequence (DNA): TGTGCCAGCAGGACGGGGGGGGCCTACAATGAGCAGTACTTC.

This clonotype was picked up a small number of times. The CDR3 DNA follows: TGTGCCAGCAGCGCTACAGGAGGACATAATGAAAAACTGTTTTTT. This encodes CASSATGGHNEKLFF. The chain is built from TRBV5-5 and TRBJ1-4; D is possibly TRBD1 (5 bases). Germline CDR1 is SGHKS and CDR2 is YYEKEE (reference sequence). V dropped 4 bases and J dropped 4 bases, with 14 bases sitting between them. The CDR3 contains 15 residues.

This clonotype was seen a few times. The J gene is TRBJ2-3, the V gene TRBV4-2; 7 bases agree with TRBD2. Germline CDR1 LGHNA, CDR2 YNFKEQ. CDR3 length: 14 residues. Trimming cost V 4 bases and J 6 bases; bases outside gene matches: 7. The CDR3 coding sequence is TGTGCCAGCAGCCTAGAGCTAGCGGCGGATACGCAGTATTTT. Translating it yields CASSLELAADTQYF.

The rearrangement uses TRBV4-3 and TRBJ2-1; TRBD2 agrees at 8 bases. The J call is uncertain, as TRBJ2-7 better fits the DNA end. The germline gives CDR1 LGHNA, CDR2 YSLEER. The CDR3 sequence is 15 residues long. For the CDR3, the DNA is TGCGCCAGCAGCCTGGGACTAGTGTTCTACAATGAGCAGTACTTC. Protein product: CASSLGLVFYNEQYF.

This chain links TRBV12-3 or TRBV12-4 with TRBJ1-2, with D tentatively TRBD1 (5 bases). This CDR3 region has 12 residues. V gave up 3 bases and J gave up 7 bases, with 9 bases separating them. The CDR3 DNA is TGTGCCAGCAGTTTGGGGGTGTCTGGCTACACCTTC. It translates to CASSLGVSGYTF.

This clonotype has ten or more counts. The chain combines TRBV20-1 with TRBJ2-3; possibly TRBD1 for D (6 bases). CDR1 DFQATT and CDR2 SNEGSKA come from the germline V gene (reference sequence). Trimming stripped 6 bases from V and 0 bases from J, with 19 bases between. The CDR3 is 16 amino acids. The chain's CDR3 is CSAATGQLSSTDTQYF. The CDR3 nucleotides read TGCAGTGCCGCAACTGGACAGCTATCTAGCACAGATACGCAGTATTTT.

A few counts support this clonotype. The chain is built from TRBV5-5 and TRBJ1-2, with TRBD1 matching 7 bases. The CDR3 consists of 16 residues. Germline CDR1 reads SGHKS; CDR2 reads YYEKEE (reference sequence). V was pared by 4 bases and J by 2 bases, with 11 bases of the junction left unmatched. CDR3 sequence reads: CASSQYAGTVNYGYTF. CDR3 coding DNA: TGTGCCAGCAGCCAGTACGCAGGGACAGTGAACTATGGCTACACCTTC.

This clonotype was counted ten times or more. This chain uses TRBV20-1 with TRBJ2-1; TRBD1 is a possible D gene (5 bases). V gave up 3 bases and J gave up 2 bases, with 17 bases separating them. There are 16 residues in the CDR3. CDR1 and CDR2 (germline): DFQATT, SNEGSKA (reference sequence). CDR3 region: CSASSLVGRAYNEQFF. CDR3 nucleotide sequence: TGCAGTGCTAGTTCCTTGGTCGGCAGGGCCTACAATGAGCAGTTCTTC.

This clonotype was detected only a few times. V and J are TRBV7-3 and TRBJ2-1, with D tentatively TRBD1 or TRBD2 (5 bases each). V was clipped by 3 bases and J by 4 bases, with 7 bases between them. In germline, CDR1 is SGHTA, CDR2 FQGTGA. The CDR3 has 13 residues. The DNA for the CDR3 is TGTGCCAGCAGCTTGGGGGATTACAATGAGCAGTTCTTC. Protein product: CASSLGDYNEQFF.

This clonotype was recorded at least ten times. V usage is TRBV12-3 or TRBV12-4 and J usage is TRBJ1-2; TRBD1 might be the D (5 bases). CDR3 length: 15 residues. Trimming shortened V by 5 bases and J by 3 bases, and 16 bases separated the two germline ends. CDR3 amino acids: CASSRLVRGDYGYTF. Here the CDR3 DNA reads TGTGCCAGCAGTCGGTTGGTGCGGGGGGACTATGGCTACACCTTC.

This clonotype was found a few times. A much larger clone is a single base away; this may be a read error. The CDR3, as DNA: TGTGCCATCAGTGAGTCTTACAGGGGCGAAGAATCTGAGCAGTACTTC. This gives the protein CAISESYRGEESEQYF. The gene calls are TRBV10-3 and TRBJ2-7; 7 nucleotides match TRBD1. Germline assignment: CDR1 ENHRY and CDR2 SYGVKD. The V and J ends lost 0 bases and 7 bases, in that order; junction bases with no gene match: 12. The CDR3 runs to 16 residues.

This rearrangement joins TRBV20-1 to TRBJ2-7; TRBD2 matches at 11 bases. The J segment lost 7 bases and the V segment lost 6 bases, leaving 14 bases of the junction unmatched. In germline, CDR1 is DFQATT, CDR2 SNEGSKA (reference sequence). CDR3 size: 15 residues. This chain's CDR3 is CSAPPGTSGTNEQYF. The CDR3 coding sequence is TGCAGTGCGCCACCCGGGACTAGCGGCACCAATGAGCAGTACTTC.

Concerning this clonotype: This could be a read error, since a much larger clone is one nucleotide away. V is TRBV6-1 and J is TRBJ2-1; D is unclear. This CDR3 spans 13 amino acids. Germline V CDR1 and CDR2: MNHNS, SASEGT. The CDR3 is CTSTRVRDNEQFF. The CDR3 nucleotides read TGTACCAGCACCCGAGTAAGGGACAATGAGCAGTTCTTC.

This clonotype was seen at least ten times. The gene calls are TRBV29-1 and TRBJ1-4; D uncertain. The length of the CDR3 is 13 residues. Germline V gene lookup returns CDR1 SQVTM and CDR2 ANQGSEA. Trimming took off 4 bases at V and 8 bases at J, with 14 bases between the two ends. CDR3: CSVGHPSGEKLFF. CDR3 DNA sequence: TGCAGCGTTGGTCACCCGTCGGGGGAAAAACTGTTTTTT.

About this clonotype: Mismatch with germline at one junction end may stem from a read error. V gene TRBV29-1 combines with J gene TRBJ2-7, with no clear D. The CDR3 extends over 13 amino acids. Germline CDR1 SQVTM, CDR2 ANQGSEA. The DNA for the CDR3 is TGCAGCGTTGAAGCGGAGATCTCCTGCGAGCAGTACTTC. Translating gives CSVEAEISCEQYF.

In its sample, this clonotype was seen many times. The V gene is TRBV20-1, the J gene TRBJ2-3; D unresolved. The germline CDR1 and CDR2 sequences are DFQATT and SNEGSKA (reference sequence). The CDR3 consists of 11 residues. Trimming cost V 1 base and J 5 bases, with 4 bases left between them. CDR3 loop: CSARVRDTQYF. In nucleotides, the CDR3 is TGCAGTGCTAGAGTGAGAGATACGCAGTATTTT.

This clonotype has a handful of counts. This chain links TRBV20-1 with TRBJ2-3; D remains unclear. The CDR3 sequence is 16 residues long. Germline CDR1 is DFQATT and CDR2 is SNEGSKA (reference sequence). V shed 0 bases and J shed 2 bases, with 15 bases lying between them. CDR3 protein: CSAREFGARNTDTQYF. The CDR3 bases are TGCAGTGCTAGAGAGTTCGGTGCGCGGAACACAGATACGCAGTATTTT.

This clonotype was seen a few times. The V and J genes are TRBV27 and TRBJ1-1; D ambiguous. This CDR3 has 13 residues. Germline V gene sequence: CDR1 MNHEY, CDR2 SMNVEV (reference sequence). The V and J ends lost 4 bases and 5 bases respectively, with 11 bases between them. The DNA for the CDR3 is TGTGCCAGCAGTTATGGGATCTATACTGAAGCTTTCTTT. Translation gives CASSYGIYTEAFF.

V usage is TRBV11-2 and J usage is TRBJ2-3; no reliable D call. Between the trimmed V and J ends, which lost 5 bases and 4 bases, there was a span of 13 bases. The CDR3 spans 14 residues. CDR1 is SGHAT, CDR2 FQNNGV, per germline. The CDR3 loop is CASSLSQWADTQYF. The CDR3 DNA is TGTGCCAGCAGCCTGAGTCAGTGGGCAGATACGCAGTATTTT.

This clonotype was observed many times. The rearrangement joins TRBV7-2 to TRBJ2-1, with D unclear. CDR1 and CDR2 from the germline V gene are SGHTA and FQGNSA. Trimming shortened V by 3 bases and J by 4 bases, and 13 bases separated the two germline ends. This CDR3 is 15 amino acids long. As DNA, the CDR3 is TGTGCCAGCAGCTTGGGCTTCCAACCATACAATGAGCAGTTCTTC. Residues: CASSLGFQPYNEQFF.

The chain couples TRBV12-3 or TRBV12-4 to TRBJ1-4; no clear D gene. With 7 bases removed from V and 3 bases from J, the gap between germline ends came to 9 bases. The CDR3 loop spans 13 amino acids. In DNA, the CDR3 is TGTGCCAGCAAGACGGGCCCTAATGAAAAACTGTTTTTT. Its protein product is CASKTGPNEKLFF.

Comment on this clonotype: A read error may explain this, as a much larger clone is one base away. This rearrangement joins TRBV12-3 or TRBV12-4 to TRBJ1-2; 9 nucleotides match TRBD1. The CDR3 is 15 amino acids. CDR3 protein: CASSLRGQGFYDYTF. In nucleotides, the CDR3 is TGTGCCAGCAGTTTAAGGGGACAGGGATTCTATGACTACACCTTC.

This clonotype was detected once. This rearrangement joins TRBV5-6 to TRBJ2-7; D may be TRBD1 (5 bases). Germline CDR1 SGHDT, CDR2 YYEEEE. V was cut by 0 bases and J by 7 bases, with 17 bases left in between. The CDR3 has 15 residues. The CDR3 DNA is TGTGCCAGCAGCTTGGGTGTAGGGGCCTACAATGAGCAGTACTTC. It translates to CASSLGVGAYNEQYF.

This chain uses TRBV7-9 with TRBJ1-1, with D tentatively TRBD1 (5 bases). CDR3 size: 14 residues. V lost 7 bases and J 4 bases, leaving 16 bases between the germline ends. CDR1 and CDR2 (germline): SEHNR, FQNEAQ (reference sequence). The CDR3 nucleotides are TGTGCCAGCAAACTTTCAGGGTTGGGCACTGAAGCTTTCTTT. Its translation: CASKLSGLGTEAFF.

This clonotype was recorded at least ten times. The chain employs TRBV28 and TRBJ2-1; TRBD1 matches 9 bases. With 9 bases clipped from V and 8 bases from J, the junction kept 11 bases outside the gene matches. The CDR3 sequence is 14 residues long. Germline V gives CDR1 MDHEN, CDR2 SYDVKM. This chain's CDR3 is CASGPGQGVDEQFF. The DNA for the CDR3 is TGTGCCAGTGGACCGGGACAGGGAGTTGATGAGCAGTTCTTC. Full variable domain (missing parts from reference TRBV28 and TRBJ2-1): DVKVTQSSRYLVKRTGEKVFLECVQDMDHENMFWYRQDPGLGLRLIYFSYDVKMKEKGDIPEGYSVSREKKERFSLILESASTNQTSMYLCASGPGQGVDEQFFGPGTRLTVL.

V gene TRBV20-1 combines with J gene TRBJ1-2; 8 bases match TRBD1. Germline-derived CDR1 and CDR2 are DFQATT and SNEGSKA (reference sequence). V gave up 3 bases and J gave up 4 bases; unmatched junction bases: 13. CDR3 length: 16 residues. CDR3 coding DNA: TGCAGTGCTAGCAACCGGGACAGGACCTCTCCCTATGGCTACACCTTC. Its translation is CSASNRDRTSPYGYTF.

The chain is built from TRBV20-1 and TRBJ1-5, with 9 bases lining up with TRBD1. Germline V gene data show CDR1 as DFQATT and CDR2 as SNEGSKA (reference sequence). The CDR3 is 12 residues long. CDR3 DNA: TGCAGCGGGACAGGGAGCAATCAGCCCCAGCATTTT. This gives the protein CSGTGSNQPQHF.

The rearrangement links TRBV20-1 to TRBJ2-2, with D perhaps given as TRBD1 or TRBD2 (6 bases each). The CDR3 extends over 14 amino acids. The V gene's germline CDR1 is DFQATT and CDR2 SNEGSKA (reference sequence). V lost 3 bases to trimming and J lost 1 base, with 9 bases between them. The CDR3: CSASAGQNTGELFF. In nucleotides, the CDR3 is TGCAGTGCTAGTGCGGGACAGAACACCGGGGAGCTGTTTTTT.

This sequence joins TRBV15 and TRBJ2-4, with D possibly being TRBD1 (5 bases). The CDR3 is 14 amino acids. Trimming removed 5 bases from V and 1 base from J, with 9 bases in between. CDR1 LNHNV and CDR2 YYDKDF come from the germline V gene (reference sequence). The CDR3 sequence: CATSARQAKNIQYF. CDR3 sequence (DNA): TGTGCCACCAGCGCTCGACAGGCCAAAAACATTCAGTACTTC.